The clone carrying this TCR beta chain was seen a handful of times. The record originates from a study of identical twins. One entry per CDR3 protein results from TCRdb running MiXCR on the 5' RACE reads. The table has about 890,000 distinct CDR3 sequences, 9% to 15% seen once. CDR1 and CDR2 (germline): DFQATT, SNEGSKA (reference sequence). Germline trimming cut 1 base from V and 3 bases from J; bases unmatched to any gene: 10. The CDR3 totals 17 residues. These sequences were also reported in another study, on yellow fever vaccine responses in identical twins.

Input material: PBMCs. The V and J genes are TRBV20-1 and TRBJ2-2; 8 positions match TRBD1. This TCR came from a young woman in good health. CDR3 amino acids: CSARVGGGQGDTGELFF. The CDR3 DNA follows: TGCAGTGCTAGAGTAGGGGGAGGACAGGGCGACACCGGGGAGCTGTTTTTT.